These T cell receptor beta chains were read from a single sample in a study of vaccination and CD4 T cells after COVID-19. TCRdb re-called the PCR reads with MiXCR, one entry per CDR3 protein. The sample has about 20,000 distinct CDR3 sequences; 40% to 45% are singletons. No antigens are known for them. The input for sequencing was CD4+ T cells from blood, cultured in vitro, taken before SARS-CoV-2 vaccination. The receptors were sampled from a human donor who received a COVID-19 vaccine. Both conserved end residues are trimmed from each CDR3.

cdr3_aa: ASSLVTGTSTDTQY
v_call: TRBV5-1
j_call: TRBJ2-3

cdr3_aa: ASRGSSGANVLT
v_call: TRBV25-1
j_call: TRBJ2-6

cdr3_aa: ASSLARQFHYGYT
v_call: TRBV7-2
j_call: TRBJ1-2

cdr3_aa: ASSLIGKRGREKLF
v_call: TRBV7-9
j_call: TRBJ1-4

cdr3_aa: ASSRYGETTEYGKLF
v_call: TRBV19
j_call: TRBJ1-4

cdr3_aa: ASSQEDRTEAF
v_call: TRBV3-1
j_call: TRBJ1-1

cdr3_aa: ASSPLYEQY
v_call: TRBV7-9
j_call: TRBJ2-7

cdr3_aa: SARDYGSGVQETQY
v_call: TRBV20-1
j_call: TRBJ2-5

cdr3_aa: ASSRGFNEKLF
v_call: TRBV7-9
j_call: TRBJ1-4

cdr3_aa: ASNKGLAGASTGELF
v_call: TRBV2
j_call: TRBJ2-2

cdr3_aa: ASAGNPVYGYT
v_call: TRBV11-3
j_call: TRBJ1-2

cdr3_aa: ASSQEVWRGADNEQF
v_call: TRBV14
j_call: TRBJ2-1

cdr3_aa: ARRVLLRHSNQPQH
v_call: TRBV27
j_call: TRBJ1-5

cdr3_aa: SARSHTSGNTIY
v_call: TRBV20-1
j_call: TRBJ1-3

cdr3_aa: ASRGLDGYEQY
v_call: TRBV27
j_call: TRBJ2-7

cdr3_aa: ASSSTGNSYEQY
v_call: TRBV7-9
j_call: TRBJ2-7

cdr3_aa: ASTMGFGGANVLT
v_call: TRBV7-8
j_call: TRBJ2-6

cdr3_aa: SAPRQGGNEQY
v_call: TRBV20-1
j_call: TRBJ2-7

cdr3_aa: ASSSITGELF
v_call: TRBV7-9
j_call: TRBJ2-2

cdr3_aa: ASSYSTGDLETQY
v_call: TRBV6-2/TRBV6-3
j_call: TRBJ2-5

cdr3_aa: ASSETAGRPNTEAF
v_call: TRBV6-1
j_call: TRBJ1-1

cdr3_aa: ASKMDLANYGYT
v_call: TRBV19
j_call: TRBJ1-2

cdr3_aa: SVVGRPNQPQH
v_call: TRBV29-1
j_call: TRBJ1-5

cdr3_aa: AWSVAGSNYGYT
v_call: TRBV30
j_call: TRBJ1-2

cdr3_aa: ASSQRGGGLYEQY
v_call: TRBV3-1
j_call: TRBJ2-7

cdr3_aa: ASSAQGATEAF
v_call: TRBV7-2
j_call: TRBJ1-1

cdr3_aa: ASREQETQY
v_call: TRBV6-1
j_call: TRBJ2-5

cdr3_aa: ASTRVLAVPSYNEQF
v_call: TRBV5-1
j_call: TRBJ2-1

cdr3_aa: ASSRQVRMNTEAF
v_call: TRBV27
j_call: TRBJ1-1

cdr3_aa: ARTDRHTEAF
v_call: TRBV25-1
j_call: TRBJ1-1

cdr3_aa: SASTGLLKSQETQY
v_call: TRBV20-1
j_call: TRBJ2-5

cdr3_aa: SVETGSQETQY
v_call: TRBV29-1
j_call: TRBJ2-5

cdr3_aa: SARLDSYNEQF
v_call: TRBV20-1
j_call: TRBJ2-1

cdr3_aa: ASSHHGQGTNEKLF
v_call: TRBV7-9
j_call: TRBJ1-4

cdr3_aa: ASTRGQGVRGYT
v_call: TRBV3-1
j_call: TRBJ1-2

cdr3_aa: ASSYSGVAGDPDTQY
v_call: TRBV6-2/TRBV6-3
j_call: TRBJ2-3

cdr3_aa: ASSLGQGVEKLF
v_call: TRBV7-6
j_call: TRBJ1-4

cdr3_aa: ASSLDANYGYT
v_call: TRBV7-9
j_call: TRBJ1-2

cdr3_aa: ASSLTNGNTIY
v_call: TRBV7-2
j_call: TRBJ1-3

cdr3_aa: ASSLGTANTEAF
v_call: TRBV12-3/TRBV12-4
j_call: TRBJ1-1